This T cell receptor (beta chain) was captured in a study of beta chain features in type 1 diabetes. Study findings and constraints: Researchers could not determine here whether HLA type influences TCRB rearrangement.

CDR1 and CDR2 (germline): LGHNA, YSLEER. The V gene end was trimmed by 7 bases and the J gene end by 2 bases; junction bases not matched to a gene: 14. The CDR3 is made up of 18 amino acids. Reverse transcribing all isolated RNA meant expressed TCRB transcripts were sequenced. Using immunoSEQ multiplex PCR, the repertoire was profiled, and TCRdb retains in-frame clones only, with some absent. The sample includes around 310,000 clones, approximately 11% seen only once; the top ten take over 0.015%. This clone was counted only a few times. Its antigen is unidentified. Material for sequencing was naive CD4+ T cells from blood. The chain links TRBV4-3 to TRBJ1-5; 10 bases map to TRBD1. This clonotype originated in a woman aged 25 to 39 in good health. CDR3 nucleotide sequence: TGCGCCAGCACCCCTTATGGGACAGGGGATTTCGGCAATCAGCCCCAGCATTTT. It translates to CASTPYGTGDFGNQPQHF.